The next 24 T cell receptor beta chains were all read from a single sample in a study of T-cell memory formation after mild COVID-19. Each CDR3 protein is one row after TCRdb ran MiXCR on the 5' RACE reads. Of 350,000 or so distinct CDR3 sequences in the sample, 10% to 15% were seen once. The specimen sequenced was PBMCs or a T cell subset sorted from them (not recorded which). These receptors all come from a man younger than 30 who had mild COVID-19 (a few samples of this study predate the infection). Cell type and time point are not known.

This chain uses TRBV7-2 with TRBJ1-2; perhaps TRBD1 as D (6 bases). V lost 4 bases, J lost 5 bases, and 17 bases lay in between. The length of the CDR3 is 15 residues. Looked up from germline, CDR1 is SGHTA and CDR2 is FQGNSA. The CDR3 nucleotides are TGTGCCAGCAGCTACCGGGGGGGGCCGGCATATGGCTACACCTTC. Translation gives CASSYRGGPAYGYTF.

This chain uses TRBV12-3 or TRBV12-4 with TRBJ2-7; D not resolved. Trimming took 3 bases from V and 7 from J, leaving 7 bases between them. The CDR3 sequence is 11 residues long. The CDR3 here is CASSFGWEQYF. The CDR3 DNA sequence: TGTGCCAGCAGTTTTGGATGGGAGCAGTACTTC.

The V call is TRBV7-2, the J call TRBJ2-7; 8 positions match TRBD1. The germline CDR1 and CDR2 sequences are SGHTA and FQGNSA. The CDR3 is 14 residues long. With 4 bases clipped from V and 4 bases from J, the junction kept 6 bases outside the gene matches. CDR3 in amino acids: CASSSFDRGYEQYF. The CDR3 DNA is TGTGCCAGCAGCTCCTTCGACAGGGGTTACGAGCAGTACTTC.

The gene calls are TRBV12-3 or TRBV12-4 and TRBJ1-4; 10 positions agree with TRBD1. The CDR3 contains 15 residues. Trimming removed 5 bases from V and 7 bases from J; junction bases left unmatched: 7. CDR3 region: CASSPRQGAGEKLFF. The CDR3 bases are TGTGCCAGCAGTCCCCGACAGGGGGCTGGTGAAAAACTGTTTTTT.

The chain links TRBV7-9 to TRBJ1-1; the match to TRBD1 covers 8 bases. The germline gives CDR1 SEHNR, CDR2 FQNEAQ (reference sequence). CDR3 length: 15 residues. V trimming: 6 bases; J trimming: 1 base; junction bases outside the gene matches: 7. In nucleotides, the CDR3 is TGTGCCAGCAGTTCACGAGACAGGGGGAACACTGAAGCTTTCTTT. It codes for CASSSRDRGNTEAFF.

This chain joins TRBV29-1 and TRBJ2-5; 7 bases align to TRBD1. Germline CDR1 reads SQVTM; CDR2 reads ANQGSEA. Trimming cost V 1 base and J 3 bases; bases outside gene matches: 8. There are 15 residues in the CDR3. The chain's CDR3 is CSVEGWTGSKETQYF. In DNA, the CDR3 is TGCAGCGTTGAAGGTTGGACAGGAAGTAAAGAGACCCAGTACTTC.

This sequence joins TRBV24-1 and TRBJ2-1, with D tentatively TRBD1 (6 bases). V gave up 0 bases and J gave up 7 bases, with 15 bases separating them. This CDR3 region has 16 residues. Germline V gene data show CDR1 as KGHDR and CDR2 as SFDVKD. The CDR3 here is CATSDLNRANQNEQFF. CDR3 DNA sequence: TGTGCCACCAGTGATTTGAACAGGGCAAACCAGAATGAGCAGTTCTTC.

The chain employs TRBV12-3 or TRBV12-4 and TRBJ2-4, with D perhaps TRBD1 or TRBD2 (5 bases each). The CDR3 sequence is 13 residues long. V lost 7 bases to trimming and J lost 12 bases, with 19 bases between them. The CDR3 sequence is CASTPGHSGAQYF. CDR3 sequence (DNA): TGTGCCAGCACCCCAGGACACTCCGGGGCTCAGTACTTC.

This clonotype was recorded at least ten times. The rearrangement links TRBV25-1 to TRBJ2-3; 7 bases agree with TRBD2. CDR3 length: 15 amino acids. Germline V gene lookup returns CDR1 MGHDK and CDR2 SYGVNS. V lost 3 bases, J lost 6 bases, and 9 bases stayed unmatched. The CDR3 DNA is TGTGCCAGCAGTGACTCGGCGGGGGATGGGGATACGCAGTATTTT. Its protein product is CASSDSAGDGDTQYF.

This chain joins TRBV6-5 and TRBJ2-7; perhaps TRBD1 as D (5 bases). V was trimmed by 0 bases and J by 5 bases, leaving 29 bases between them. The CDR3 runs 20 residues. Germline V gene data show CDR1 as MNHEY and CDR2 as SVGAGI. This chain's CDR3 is CASSYSMTLYQARLGHEQYF. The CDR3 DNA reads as TGTGCCAGCAGTTACTCGATGACCCTCTACCAGGCCCGATTGGGGCACGAGCAGTACTTC.

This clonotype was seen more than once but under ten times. CDR3 residues: CASSFSGTGDNEQFF. The CDR3 DNA reads as TGTGCCAGCAGCTTCTCCGGGACAGGGGACAATGAGCAGTTCTTC. V usage is TRBV7-9 and J usage is TRBJ2-1, with 10 bases identical to TRBD1. The CDR3 has 15 amino acids. Germline assignment: CDR1 SEHNR and CDR2 FQNEAQ (reference sequence). V was pared by 3 bases and J by 5 bases, with 4 bases of the junction left unmatched.

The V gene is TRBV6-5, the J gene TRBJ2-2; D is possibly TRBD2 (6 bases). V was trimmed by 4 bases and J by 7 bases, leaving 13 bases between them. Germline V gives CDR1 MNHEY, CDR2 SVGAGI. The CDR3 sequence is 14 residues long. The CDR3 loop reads CASSWGVTSGELFF. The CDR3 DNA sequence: TGTGCCAGCAGTTGGGGGGTGACTAGCGGGGAGCTGTTTTTT.

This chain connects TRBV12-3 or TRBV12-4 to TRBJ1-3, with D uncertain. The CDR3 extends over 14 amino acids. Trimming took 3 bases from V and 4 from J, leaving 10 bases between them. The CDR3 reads CASSFAGWGNTIYF. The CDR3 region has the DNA TGTGCCAGCAGTTTTGCAGGCTGGGGAAACACCATATATTTT.

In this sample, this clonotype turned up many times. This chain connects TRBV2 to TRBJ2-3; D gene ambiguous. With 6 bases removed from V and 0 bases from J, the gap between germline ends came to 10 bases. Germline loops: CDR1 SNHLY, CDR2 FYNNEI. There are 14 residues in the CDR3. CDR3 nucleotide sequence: TGTGCCAGCAGCGGGCGGCAAAGCACAGATACGCAGTATTTT. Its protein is CASSGRQSTDTQYF.

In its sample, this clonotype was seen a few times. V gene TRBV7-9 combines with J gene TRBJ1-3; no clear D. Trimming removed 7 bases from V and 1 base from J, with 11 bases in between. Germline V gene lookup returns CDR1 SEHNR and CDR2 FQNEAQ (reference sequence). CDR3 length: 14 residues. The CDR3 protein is CASTAVGSGNTIYF. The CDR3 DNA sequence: TGTGCCAGCACCGCAGTCGGGTCTGGAAACACCATATATTTT.

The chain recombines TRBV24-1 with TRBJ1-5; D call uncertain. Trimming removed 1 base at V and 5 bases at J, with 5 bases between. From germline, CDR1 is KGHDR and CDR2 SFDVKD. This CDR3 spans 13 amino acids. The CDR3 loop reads CATSDFGYQPQHF. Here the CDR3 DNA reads TGTGCCACCAGTGATTTTGGGTATCAGCCCCAGCATTTT.

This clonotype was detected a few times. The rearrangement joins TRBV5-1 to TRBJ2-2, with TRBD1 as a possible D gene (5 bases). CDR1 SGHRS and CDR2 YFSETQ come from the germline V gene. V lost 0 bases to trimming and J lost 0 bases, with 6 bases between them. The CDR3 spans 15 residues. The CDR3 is CASSLGTTNTGELFF. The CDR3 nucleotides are TGCGCCAGCAGCTTGGGGACAACGAACACCGGGGAGCTGTTTTTT.

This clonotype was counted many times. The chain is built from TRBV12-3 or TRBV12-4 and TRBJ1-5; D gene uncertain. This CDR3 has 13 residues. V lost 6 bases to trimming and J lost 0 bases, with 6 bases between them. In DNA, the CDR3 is TGTGCCAGCAGCCTAAATAGCAATCAGCCCCAGCATTTT. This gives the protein CASSLNSNQPQHF.

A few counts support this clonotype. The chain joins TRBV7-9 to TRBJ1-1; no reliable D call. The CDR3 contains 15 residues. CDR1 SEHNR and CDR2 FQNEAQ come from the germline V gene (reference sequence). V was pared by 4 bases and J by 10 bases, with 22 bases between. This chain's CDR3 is CASSSGTGPPRRAFF. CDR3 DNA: TGTGCCAGCAGCTCAGGTACCGGCCCCCCAAGGAGAGCTTTCTTT.

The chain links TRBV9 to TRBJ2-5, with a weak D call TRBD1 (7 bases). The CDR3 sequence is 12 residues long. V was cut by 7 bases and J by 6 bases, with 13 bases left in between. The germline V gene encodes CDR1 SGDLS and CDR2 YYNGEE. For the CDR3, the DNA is TGTGCCAGCGGAGGGACAGCTAAGACCCAGTACTTC. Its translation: CASGGTAKTQYF.

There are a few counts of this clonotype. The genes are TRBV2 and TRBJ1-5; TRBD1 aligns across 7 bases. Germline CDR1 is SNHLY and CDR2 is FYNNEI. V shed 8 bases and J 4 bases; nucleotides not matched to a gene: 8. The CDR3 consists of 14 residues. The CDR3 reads CASGAGTANQPQHF. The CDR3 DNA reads TGTGCCAGCGGTGCCGGGACAGCTAATCAGCCCCAGCATTTT.

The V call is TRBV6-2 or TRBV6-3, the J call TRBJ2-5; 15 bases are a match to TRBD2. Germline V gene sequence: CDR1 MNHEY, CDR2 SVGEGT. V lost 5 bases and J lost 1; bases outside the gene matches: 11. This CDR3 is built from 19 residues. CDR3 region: CASSQPGLAGGRSQETQYF. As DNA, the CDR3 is TGTGCCAGCAGTCAACCGGGACTAGCGGGGGGCAGATCCCAAGAGACCCAGTACTTC.

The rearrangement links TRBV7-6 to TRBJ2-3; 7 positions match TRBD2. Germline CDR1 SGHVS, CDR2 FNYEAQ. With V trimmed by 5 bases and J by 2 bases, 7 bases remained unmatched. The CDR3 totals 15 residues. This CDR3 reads CASSGGGNSTDTQYF. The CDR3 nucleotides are TGTGCCAGCAGCGGGGGGGGGAACTCCACAGATACGCAGTATTTT. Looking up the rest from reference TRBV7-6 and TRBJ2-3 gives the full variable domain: GAGVSQSPRYKVTKRGQDVALRCDPISGHVSLYWYRQALGQGPEFLTYFNYEAQQDKSGLPNDRFSAERPEGSISTLTIQRTEQRDSAMYRCASSGGGNSTDTQYFGPGTRLTVL.

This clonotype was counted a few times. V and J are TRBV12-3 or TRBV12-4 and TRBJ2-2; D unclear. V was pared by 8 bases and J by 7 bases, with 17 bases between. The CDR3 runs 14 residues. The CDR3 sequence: CASLRAHGIGELFF. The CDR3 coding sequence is TGTGCCAGCCTCCGGGCGCATGGGATCGGGGAGCTGTTTTTT.